The next 32 T cell receptor beta chains were all read from a single sample in a study of identical twins. TCRdb re-analysed the 5' RACE reads in MiXCR, keeping a single row per CDR3 protein. The data contain 520,000 or so distinct CDR3 sequences, roughly a fifth of them singletons. These same records also appear under a second study, on T cells expressing NK-cell markers.

Sequencing used CD4+ T cells sorted from blood. Receptors originate from a woman younger than 30 in good health.

The genes are TRBV29-1 and TRBJ1-1, with D perhaps TRBD1 (6 bases). The CDR3 covers 13 residues. Germline values: CDR1 SQVTM, CDR2 ANQGSEA. The V and J ends lost 6 bases and 1 base respectively, with 12 bases between them. CDR3 in amino acids: CSVEGHWNTEAFF. DNA for the CDR3: TGCAGCGTCGAGGGACATTGGAACACTGAAGCTTTCTTT. Drawing the rest from reference TRBV29-1 and TRBJ1-1, the complete variable domain is SAVISQKPSRDICQRGTSLTIQCQVDSQVTMMFWYRQQPGQSLTLIATANQGSEATYESGFVIDKFPISRPNLTFSTLTVSNMSPEDSSIYLCSVEGHWNTEAFFGQGTRLTVV.

The chain recombines TRBV20-1 with TRBJ2-7; TRBD1 matches 7 bases. The CDR3 has 14 residues. Germline V lookup: CDR1 DFQATT, CDR2 SNEGSKA (reference sequence). V shed 5 bases and J 3 bases; nucleotides not matched to a gene: 10. CDR3 bases: TGCAGTGCTCCGACGGGGACAGTCAACTACGAGCAGTACTTC. Its translation: CSAPTGTVNYEQYF.

This clonotype was detected ten times or more. A read error may produce the germline difference seen at one junction end. This chain joins TRBV29-1 and TRBJ2-5; D not resolved. The CDR3 is 10 residues long. Germline lookup yields CDR1 SQVTM and CDR2 ANQGSEA. This CDR3 reads CSVEEETQYF. CDR3 bases: TGCAGCGTAGAAGAAGAGACCCAGTACTTC.

This clonotype showed up just a few times. The V gene is TRBV29-1, the J gene TRBJ2-5; 9 bases fit TRBD1. The CDR3 runs 14 residues. The V gene's germline CDR1 is SQVTM and CDR2 ANQGSEA. V was clipped by 8 bases and J by 5 bases; unmatched bases: 12. The CDR3 DNA reads TGCAGCTCCCCCGGGACAGGGTCCACTGAGACCCAGTACTTC. It encodes CSSPGTGSTETQYF.

DNA for the CDR3: TGTGCCACCAGTGCCGGGCGCGGATATGGCTACACCTTC. Its protein is CATSAGRGYGYTF. This sequence joins TRBV24-1 and TRBJ1-2; unclear D gene. The CDR3 runs 13 residues. Trimming removed 5 bases from V and 5 bases from J, with 11 bases in between. Germline V lookup: CDR1 KGHDR, CDR2 SFDVKD.

This clonotype was observed at least ten times. The chain links TRBV11-2 to TRBJ2-7; possible D gene TRBD2, 6 bases. CDR1 and CDR2 (germline): SGHAT, FQNNGV. V dropped 0 bases and J dropped 7 bases, with 13 bases sitting between them. This CDR3 is 14 amino acids long. CDR3 DNA: TGTGCCAGCAGCTTAGAGGGACGGGCGGGAGAGCAGTACTTC. The encoded protein is CASSLEGRAGEQYF.

This clonotype occurred a few times. The chain joins TRBV20-1 to TRBJ2-7, with D possibly matching TRBD2 (5 bases). This CDR3 region has 14 residues. Trimming removed 3 bases from V and 1 base from J, with 13 bases in between. CDR1 is DFQATT and CDR2 is SNEGSKA in the germline V gene (reference sequence). The CDR3 loop is CSASGRGPSYEQYF. The CDR3 DNA reads TGCAGTGCTAGCGGCCGCGGGCCATCCTACGAGCAGTACTTC.

The V and J genes are TRBV2 and TRBJ2-7; D not certain. V lost 7 bases and J lost 2, with 9 bases in between. This CDR3 comprises 12 residues. CDR1 is SNHLY and CDR2 is FYNNEI in the germline V gene. The CDR3 reads CASNGRAYEQYF. CDR3 DNA: TGTGCCAGCAATGGCCGTGCCTACGAGCAGTACTTC.

The rearrangement uses TRBV6-2 or TRBV6-3 and TRBJ2-5; D gene uncertain. Trimming took off 6 bases at V and 5 bases at J, with 16 bases between the two ends. CDR1 and CDR2 (germline): MNHEY, SVGEGT. This CDR3 has 14 amino acids. DNA of the CDR3: TGTGCCAGCAGCTCCCGGGCTCCCGGTGAGACCCAGTACTTC. Amino acid sequence: CASSSRAPGETQYF.

A few counts support this clonotype. The rearrangement joins TRBV6-5 to TRBJ1-2, with D unresolved. The germline V gene has CDR1 MNHEY and CDR2 SVGAGI. The CDR3 has 17 amino acids. Trimming stripped 2 bases from V and 0 bases from J, with 16 bases between. CDR3 nucleotides: TGTGCCAGCAGTTACGGTCCCCCGGCAGGCCCTAACTATGGCTACACCTTC. Residues: CASSYGPPAGPNYGYTF.

V is TRBV6-4 and J is TRBJ1-2; D gene uncertain. CDR3 size: 12 residues. V shed 5 bases and J shed 8 bases, with 12 bases lying between them. CDR1 is MRHNA and CDR2 is SNTAGT in the germline V gene. CDR3 sequence reads: CASSNSGVGYTF. DNA for the CDR3: TGTGCCAGCAGTAATTCTGGTGTAGGCTACACCTTC.

This clonotype has only a few counts. The chain has TRBV2 and TRBJ2-2; TRBD1 aligns across 8 bases. The length of the CDR3 is 14 residues. Germline loops: CDR1 SNHLY, CDR2 FYNNEI. Trimming took 10 bases from V and 3 from J; bases not matched to a gene: 7. The CDR3 sequence: CATSVQGDTGELFF. CDR3 DNA sequence: TGTGCCACCTCGGTACAGGGGGACACCGGGGAGCTGTTTTTT.

This sequence joins TRBV20-1 and TRBJ2-3; unclear D gene. The ends were cut back, 5 bases at V and 0 bases at J, with 21 bases in the middle. The CDR3 has 17 amino acids. Germline CDR1 is DFQATT and CDR2 is SNEGSKA (reference sequence). The CDR3 here is CSAATSRPDTSTDTQYF. CDR3 sequence (DNA): TGCAGTGCTGCCACGAGCAGGCCAGACACTAGCACAGATACGCAGTATTTT.

Here the CDR3 DNA reads TGTGCCACCAGCAGAGATCGAGAGGGGGTCACCGGGGAGCTGTTTTTT. Amino acid sequence: CATSRDREGVTGELFF. The chain joins TRBV15 to TRBJ2-2, with a tentative D call TRBD1 (6 bases). Trimming took off 0 bases at V and 4 bases at J, with 12 bases between the two ends. Germline V lookup: CDR1 LNHNV, CDR2 YYDKDF (reference sequence). The CDR3 is 16 residues long.

The chain is built from TRBV5-1 and TRBJ2-3, with D possibly TRBD2 on 5 matching bases. The germline V gene encodes CDR1 SGHRS and CDR2 YFSETQ. Trimming took off 3 bases at V and 2 bases at J, with 10 bases between the two ends. This CDR3 is built from 14 residues. CDR3 protein: CASSSLLVTDTQYF. The CDR3 region has the DNA TGCGCCAGCAGCTCTTTACTAGTCACAGATACGCAGTATTTT.

Only a few counts were recorded for this clonotype. V and J are TRBV3-1 and TRBJ1-2, with D unclear. Trimming removed 4 bases at V and 8 bases at J, with 17 bases between. The CDR3 spans 14 residues. Germline values: CDR1 LGHDT, CDR2 YNNKEL (reference sequence). The CDR3 protein is CASSLLGVPQGYTF. DNA for the CDR3: TGTGCCAGCAGCCTCCTCGGGGTCCCGCAGGGCTACACCTTC.

The chain combines TRBV4-3 with TRBJ2-7, with a tentative D call TRBD2 (5 bases). This CDR3 comprises 15 residues. V was clipped by 3 bases and J by 2 bases, with 14 bases between them. Germline V gene data show CDR1 as LGHNA and CDR2 as YSLEER. CDR3 coding DNA: TGCGCCAGCAGCCACCGGAGAGGGCCTGCCTACGAGCAGTACTTC. Its protein product is CASSHRRGPAYEQYF.

The chain uses TRBV24-1 and TRBJ2-2, with 8 nucleotides matching TRBD1. This CDR3 comprises 15 residues. V lost 4 bases and J lost 7; bases outside the gene matches: 7. CDR1 and CDR2 (germline): KGHDR, SFDVKD. The DNA for the CDR3 is TGTGCCACCAGTGACCCCGACAGGGGCCACGGGGAGCTGTTTTTT. This sequence encodes CATSDPDRGHGELFF.

As for this clonotype: The germline gene is not matched at one end of the junction; a read error may be the cause. V is TRBV7-2 and J is TRBJ2-7, with TRBD1 identical over 8 bases. The CDR3 is 15 residues long. CDR1 and CDR2 from the germline V gene are SGHTA and FQGNSA. CDR3 in amino acids: CASRPFKTGAYEQYF. CDR3 sequence (DNA): TGTGCCAGCAGACCTTTTAAGACAGGGGCCTATGAGCAGTACTTC.

The sample holds a few counts of this clonotype. This chain links TRBV6-5 with TRBJ2-3, with D perhaps matching TRBD1 or TRBD2 (5 bases each). CDR3 length: 14 amino acids. V shed 4 bases and J shed 5 bases, with 13 bases lying between them. Germline loops: CDR1 MNHEY, CDR2 SVGAGI. The CDR3 reads CASSWTLGIDTQYF. CDR3 nucleotide sequence: TGTGCCAGCAGTTGGACACTCGGGATAGATACGCAGTATTTT.

This clonotype was seen a few times. The V gene is TRBV9, the J gene TRBJ1-1; no definite D call. Trimming stripped 0 bases from V and 1 base from J, with 10 bases between. CDR1 is SGDLS and CDR2 is YYNGEE in the germline V gene. This CDR3 is built from 15 residues. The CDR3 is CASSVVGQRNTEAFF. For the CDR3, the DNA is TGTGCCAGCAGCGTAGTAGGGCAGAGGAACACTGAAGCTTTCTTT. The variable domain in full, completed from reference TRBV9 and TRBJ1-1, reads DSGVTQTPKHLITATGQRVTLRCSPRSGDLSVYWYQQSLDQGLQFLIQYYNGEERAKGNILERFSAQQFPDLHSELNLSSLELGDSALYFCASSVVGQRNTEAFFGQGTRLTVV.

This clonotype has just a few counts. The J gene is TRBJ2-7, the V gene TRBV2, with D perhaps matching TRBD2 (8 bases). V lost 8 bases and J lost 2, with 13 bases in between. CDR1 SNHLY and CDR2 FYNNEI come from the germline V gene. CDR3 size: 13 residues. The CDR3 DNA reads TGTGCCAGCCGGGAGGGGGCTCCCTACGAGCAGTACTTC. Translating gives CASREGAPYEQYF.

This clonotype was observed once. V usage is TRBV7-8 and J usage is TRBJ2-5, with D uncertain. V was shortened by 0 bases and J by 9 bases, with 17 bases between the two germline ends. The CDR3 contains 15 residues. Germline assignment: CDR1 SGHVS and CDR2 FQNEAQ. In nucleotides, the CDR3 is TGTGCCAGCAGCTTAGCAGGGCCAACCGAGTCGGCCCAGTACTTC. Translation: CASSLAGPTESAQYF.

V and J are TRBV7-2 and TRBJ1-5, with D hard to call. From germline, CDR1 is SGHTA and CDR2 FQGNSA. The CDR3 length is 17 residues. V lost 1 base and J lost 3, with 16 bases in between. This CDR3 reads CASSLVSTVGFNQPQHF. DNA for the CDR3: TGTGCCAGCAGCTTAGTGTCAACAGTCGGTTTCAATCAGCCCCAGCATTTT.

This chain connects TRBV20-1 to TRBJ2-1, with TRBD2 identical over 8 bases. CDR3 length equals 12 residues. Losses at the gene ends were 5 bases for V and 7 bases for J; bases not matched to a gene: 4. CDR1 is DFQATT and CDR2 is SNEGSKA in the germline V gene (reference sequence). CDR3 amino acids: CSAYGTRNEQFF. As DNA, the CDR3 is TGCAGTGCTTACGGGACTAGAAATGAGCAGTTCTTC.

The chain couples TRBV20-1 to TRBJ1-2; no reliable D call. Germline lookup yields CDR1 DFQATT and CDR2 SNEGSKA (reference sequence). This CDR3 spans 13 amino acids. The V gene lost 4 bases and the J gene lost 4 bases, with 13 bases spanning the gap. The CDR3 sequence: CSAKSGSLYGYTF. CDR3 nucleotide sequence: TGCAGTGCTAAATCTGGCTCCCTCTATGGCTACACCTTC.

This clonotype was detected many times. The V call is TRBV7-9, the J call TRBJ2-1; unclear D gene. There are 14 residues in the CDR3. The ends were cut back, 5 bases at V and 0 bases at J, with 8 bases in the middle. Germline V lookup: CDR1 SEHNR, CDR2 FQNEAQ (reference sequence). DNA for the CDR3: TGTGCCAGCAGCCCCCGAAGCTCCTACAATGAGCAGTTCTTC. Its protein product is CASSPRSSYNEQFF.

The V call is TRBV28, the J call TRBJ2-1; perhaps TRBD1 as D (6 bases). The CDR3 sequence is 13 residues long. The germline V gene encodes CDR1 MDHEN and CDR2 SYDVKM. The CDR3 DNA reads as TGTGCACTAAGGGGGAGCTCCTACAATGAGCAGTTCTTC. Protein: CALRGSSYNEQFF.

CDR3: CSARERLGGRQYF. In DNA, the CDR3 is TGCAGTGCTAGAGAGAGACTAGGGGGAAGGCAGTATTTT. The J gene is TRBJ2-3, the V gene TRBV20-1; D may correspond to TRBD1 or TRBD2 (6 bases each). CDR3 length: 13 residues. Between the trimmed V and J ends, which lost 0 bases and 11 bases, there was a span of 15 bases. Germline assignment: CDR1 DFQATT and CDR2 SNEGSKA (reference sequence).

The chain joins TRBV9 to TRBJ1-5; D may be TRBD1 (6 bases). Trimming took off 0 bases at V and 6 bases at J, with 13 bases between the two ends. The length of the CDR3 is 15 residues. The V gene's germline CDR1 is SGDLS and CDR2 YYNGEE. CDR3 protein: CASSVGDRYGQPQHF. In DNA, the CDR3 is TGTGCCAGCAGCGTAGGAGACAGGTATGGTCAGCCCCAGCATTTT.

This clonotype was recorded a few times. The chain couples TRBV5-1 to TRBJ1-2, with 8 bases fitting TRBD1. V dropped 4 bases and J dropped 4; count of bases not matched to a gene: 3. The CDR3 contains 13 residues. From germline, CDR1 is SGHRS and CDR2 YFSETQ. In DNA, the CDR3 is TGCGCCAGCAGCGAAGGGACAGGCTATGGCTACACCTTC. Translated, it gives CASSEGTGYGYTF.

The genes are TRBV11-3 and TRBJ2-5, with D perhaps matching TRBD1 or TRBD2 (6 bases each). Germline V gene lookup returns CDR1 SGHNT and CDR2 YENEEA. The CDR3 covers 16 residues. V was trimmed by 5 bases and J by 5 bases, leaving 21 bases between them. The CDR3 is CASSLRGYSGAETQYF. Written as DNA, the CDR3 is TGTGCCAGCAGCCTTAGGGGTTACTCGGGGGCCGAGACCCAGTACTTC. Full variable domain (missing parts from reference TRBV11-3 and TRBJ2-5): EAGVVQSPRYKIIEKKQPVAFWCNPISGHNTLYWYLQNLGQGPELLIRYENEEAVDDSQLPKDRFSAERLKGVDSTLKIQPAELGDSAVYLCASSLRGYSGAETQYFGPGTRLLVL.